Described below is a single TCR beta chain sequence and its context. The antigen remains unidentified. The data were obtained in a study of T cell repertoires in cytomegalovirus infection. Study as a whole: HLA-C-restricted CMV epitopes, recently identified, and well-studied HLA-B-restricted ones were used by the study. CMV infection together with matching HLA type was indicated by public TCR beta signatures. Points from the study as a whole: Frequencies of public TCR beta families were cumulated, and this identified carriers of CMV plus the relevant HLA. The ex vivo response was dominated by HLA-C-restricted CMV-specific TCR beta clonotypes.

TCRdb re-analysed the reads in MiXCR, keeping a single row per CDR3 protein. The sample holds about a million distinct CDR3 sequences, around 30% seen once. The germline V and J ends were trimmed by 2 bases and 1 base, with 11 bases remaining between them. The CDR3 length is 15 residues. From germline, CDR1 is MNHEY and CDR2 SVGEGT. The input for sequencing was cultured CD8+ T cells from PBMCs, taken from culture after CMV antigen stimulation. This sequence joins TRBV6-2 or TRBV6-3 and TRBJ2-5; no firm D call. The clonotype comes from a human donor in good health (CMV status not recorded). Some clones in this sample may be carry-over from other donors' samples. DNA for the CDR3: TGTGCCAGCAGTTACCCTCCCTTGACCCAAGAGACCCAGTACTTC. It specifies CASSYPPLTQETQYF.